Shown below are 3 T cell receptor beta chains from a single sample sequenced in a study of T cells in Graves' hyperthyroidism and ophthalmopathy. Amplification of TCR beta CDR3 regions used RNA as the template. The TCR CDR3 first-round RT-PCR relied on the HTBI primer set. TCRdb recomputed calls from the multiplex PCR reads with MiXCR, one row per CDR3 protein. The sample includes 550,000 to 600,000 distinct CDR3 sequences, 16% of them seen just once. The source material was blood. These receptors came from a woman in her late teens or twenties with Graves' hyperthyroidism.

The V gene is TRBV27, the J gene TRBJ1-2; no definite D call. Germline V lookup: CDR1 MNHEY, CDR2 SMNVEV (reference sequence). V gave up 2 bases and J gave up 3 bases, with 10 bases separating them. The CDR3 runs to 14 residues. CDR3 in amino acids: CASSLMGKHYGYTF. The CDR3 nucleotides are TGTGCCAGCAGTTTAATGGGGAAGCACTATGGCTACACCTTC.

Concerning this clonotype: This may be a read error: a much more frequent sequence differs by one nucleotide. The rearrangement links TRBV28 to TRBJ2-3; 12 bases map to TRBD2. This CDR3 comprises 16 residues. Germline V gene lookup returns CDR1 MDHEN and CDR2 SYDVKM. DNA for the CDR3: TGTGACAGCAGTTCAGGACTAGCGGGACCCACAGATACGCAGTATTTT. This gives the protein CDSSSGLAGPTDTQYF.

This clonotype was picked up many times. The chain uses TRBV30 and TRBJ2-7; either TRBD1 or TRBD2 may fit D (5 bases each). CDR1 and CDR2 from the germline V gene are GTSNPN and SVGIG (reference sequence). The CDR3 runs to 15 residues. Between the trimmed V and J ends, which lost 4 bases and 5 bases, there was a span of 21 bases. CDR3 DNA: TGTGCCTGGACCCCACGTTGGGGGAGTCCCAACGAGCAGTACTTC. It translates to CAWTPRWGSPNEQYF. The whole variable domain, filled in from reference TRBV30 and TRBJ2-7, reads SQTIHQWPATLVQPVGSPLSLECTVEGTSNPNLYWYRQAAGRGLQLLFYSVGIGQISSEVPQNLSASRPQDRQFILSSKKLLLSDSGFYLCAWTPRWGSPNEQYFGPGTRLTVT.